Sequencing of this T cell receptor (beta chain) was carried out in a study of CD8+CD57+ T cells in acquired aplastic anemia. Study in general: Sorted CD4+ and CD8+ cells yielded DNA averaging approximately 3 ug.

Genomic DNA, the template, was used for profiling of the TCR beta VDJ and CDR3. TCRdb independently ran MiXCR on the reads; one entry per CDR3 protein. The sample yields around 140,000 distinct CDR3 sequences, 40% to 45% seen once. This clonotype has just a few counts. The CDR3 extends over 15 amino acids. With 6 bases clipped from V and 1 base from J, the junction kept 5 bases outside the gene matches. CDR1 is ENHRY, CDR2 SYGVKD, per germline. The J gene is TRBJ2-7, the V gene TRBV10-3; 11 bases match TRBD2. This receptor was identified in a human donor in good health, serving as a control. Sequencing was performed on sorted CD4+, CD8+, or CD8+CD57+ T cells (not recorded which) from PBMCs. The CDR3 nucleotides are TGTGCCATCAGCAGGGGACTAGCGGTATCCTACGAGCAGTACTTC. Amino acids: CAISRGLAVSYEQYF.